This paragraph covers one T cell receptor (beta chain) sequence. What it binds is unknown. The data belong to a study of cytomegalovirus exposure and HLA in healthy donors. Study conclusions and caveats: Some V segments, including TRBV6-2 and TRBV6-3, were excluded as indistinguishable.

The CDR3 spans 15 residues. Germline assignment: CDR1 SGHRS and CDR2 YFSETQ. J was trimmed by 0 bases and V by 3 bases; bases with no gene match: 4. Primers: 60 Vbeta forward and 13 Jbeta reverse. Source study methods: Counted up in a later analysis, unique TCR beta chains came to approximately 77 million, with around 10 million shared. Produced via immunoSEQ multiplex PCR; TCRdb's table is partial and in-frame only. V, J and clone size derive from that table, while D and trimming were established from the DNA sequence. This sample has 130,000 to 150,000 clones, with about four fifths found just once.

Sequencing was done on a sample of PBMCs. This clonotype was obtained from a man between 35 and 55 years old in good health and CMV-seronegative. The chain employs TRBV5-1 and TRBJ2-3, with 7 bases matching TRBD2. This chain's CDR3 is CASSSWTRSTDTQYF. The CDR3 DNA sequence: TGCGCCAGCAGCTCCTGGACTAGGAGCACAGATACGCAGTATTTT.